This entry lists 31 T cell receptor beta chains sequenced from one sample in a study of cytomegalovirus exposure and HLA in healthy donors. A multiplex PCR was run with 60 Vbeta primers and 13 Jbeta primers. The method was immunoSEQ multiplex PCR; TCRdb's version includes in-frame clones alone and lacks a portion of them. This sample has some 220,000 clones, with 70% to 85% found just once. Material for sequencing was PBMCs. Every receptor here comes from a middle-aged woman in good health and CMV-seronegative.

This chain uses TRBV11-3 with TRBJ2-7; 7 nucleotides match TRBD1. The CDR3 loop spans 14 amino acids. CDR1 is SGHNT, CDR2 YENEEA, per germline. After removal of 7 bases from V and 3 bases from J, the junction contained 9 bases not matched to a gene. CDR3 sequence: CASTQKGAIYEQYF. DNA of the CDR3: TGTGCCAGCACCCAGAAGGGGGCCATCTACGAGCAGTACTTC. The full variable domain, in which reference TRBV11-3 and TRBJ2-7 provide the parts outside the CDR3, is EAGVVQSPRYKIIEKKQPVAFWCNPISGHNTLYWYLQNLGQGPELLIRYENEEAVDDSQLPKDRFSAERLKGVDSTLKIQPAELGDSAVYLCASTQKGAIYEQYFGPGTRLTVT.

This CDR3 is CASSWTGGPYEQYF. The CDR3, as DNA: TGCGCCAGCAGCTGGACAGGGGGCCCCTACGAGCAGTACTTC. This sequence joins TRBV5-1 and TRBJ2-7; 11 nucleotides match TRBD1. CDR1 SGHRS and CDR2 YFSETQ come from the germline V gene. The CDR3 contains 14 residues. V was pared by 3 bases and J by 2 bases, with 1 base of the junction left unmatched.

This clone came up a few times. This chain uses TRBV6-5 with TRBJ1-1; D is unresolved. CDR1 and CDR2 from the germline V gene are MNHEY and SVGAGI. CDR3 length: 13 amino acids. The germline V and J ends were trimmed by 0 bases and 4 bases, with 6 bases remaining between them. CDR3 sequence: CASSYSTATEAFF. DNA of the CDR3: TGTGCCAGCAGTTACTCTACAGCCACTGAAGCTTTCTTT.

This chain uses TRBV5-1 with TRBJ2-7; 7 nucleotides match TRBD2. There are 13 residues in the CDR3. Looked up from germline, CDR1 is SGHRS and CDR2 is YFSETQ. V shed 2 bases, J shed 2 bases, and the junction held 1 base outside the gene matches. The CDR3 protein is CASSFGTTYEQYF. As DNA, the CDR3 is TGCGCCAGCAGCTTCGGGACTACCTACGAGCAGTACTTC.

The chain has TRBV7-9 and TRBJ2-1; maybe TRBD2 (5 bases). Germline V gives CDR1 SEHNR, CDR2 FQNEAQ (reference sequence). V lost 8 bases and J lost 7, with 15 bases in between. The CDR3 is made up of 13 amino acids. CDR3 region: CASGPTSGNEQFF. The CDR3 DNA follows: TGTGCCAGCGGGCCAACATCGGGGAATGAGCAGTTCTTC.

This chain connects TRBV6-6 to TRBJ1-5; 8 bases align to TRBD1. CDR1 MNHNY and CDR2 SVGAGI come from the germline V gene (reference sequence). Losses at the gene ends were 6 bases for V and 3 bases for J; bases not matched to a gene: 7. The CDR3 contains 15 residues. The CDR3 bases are TGTGCCAGCAGGGGGACAGGAGGCCTCAATCAGCCCCAGCATTTT. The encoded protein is CASRGTGGLNQPQHF.

The CDR3 nucleotides read TGTGCCAGCAGCCTTGGACTAGCGGGGGGGTCTAGGGAGACCCAGTACTTC. Its translation: CASSLGLAGGSRETQYF. The chain joins TRBV9 to TRBJ2-5; 15 bases fit TRBD2. The CDR3 extends over 17 amino acids. The germline V gene has CDR1 SGDLS and CDR2 YYNGEE. V was pared by 4 bases and J by 5 bases, with 9 bases of the junction left unmatched.

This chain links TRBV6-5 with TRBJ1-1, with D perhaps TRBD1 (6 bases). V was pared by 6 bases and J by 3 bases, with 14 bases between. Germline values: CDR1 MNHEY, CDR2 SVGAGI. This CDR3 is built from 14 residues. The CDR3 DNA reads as TGTGCCAGCAGGTTCTACAGGGTTGACACTGAAGCTTTCTTT. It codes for CASRFYRVDTEAFF.

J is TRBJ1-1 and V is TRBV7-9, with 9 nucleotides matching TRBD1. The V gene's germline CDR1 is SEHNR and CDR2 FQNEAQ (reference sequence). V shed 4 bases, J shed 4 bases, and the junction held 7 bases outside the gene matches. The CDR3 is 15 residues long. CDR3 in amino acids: CASSSDRGEGTEAFF. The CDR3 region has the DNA TGTGCCAGCAGCTCCGACAGGGGGGAGGGCACTGAAGCTTTCTTT.

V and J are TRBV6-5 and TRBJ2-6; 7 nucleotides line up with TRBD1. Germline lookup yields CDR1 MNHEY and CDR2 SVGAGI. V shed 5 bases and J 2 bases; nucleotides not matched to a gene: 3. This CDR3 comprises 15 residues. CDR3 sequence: CASSPGTAGANVLTF. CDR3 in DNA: TGTGCCAGCAGTCCCGGGACAGCTGGGGCCAACGTCCTGACTTTC.

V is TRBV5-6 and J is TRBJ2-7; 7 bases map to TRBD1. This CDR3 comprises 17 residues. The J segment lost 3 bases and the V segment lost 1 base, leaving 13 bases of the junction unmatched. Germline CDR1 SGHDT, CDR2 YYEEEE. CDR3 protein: CASSLRTSGTVIYEQYF. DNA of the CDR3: TGTGCCAGCAGCTTGCGAACATCCGGGACAGTGATCTACGAGCAGTACTTC.

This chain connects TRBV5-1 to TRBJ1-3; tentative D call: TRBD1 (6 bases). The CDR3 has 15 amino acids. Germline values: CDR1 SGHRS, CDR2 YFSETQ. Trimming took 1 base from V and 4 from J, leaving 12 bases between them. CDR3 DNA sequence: TGCGCCAGCAGCTTGACAGGGATGGCGGGAAACACCATATATTTT. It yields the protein CASSLTGMAGNTIYF.

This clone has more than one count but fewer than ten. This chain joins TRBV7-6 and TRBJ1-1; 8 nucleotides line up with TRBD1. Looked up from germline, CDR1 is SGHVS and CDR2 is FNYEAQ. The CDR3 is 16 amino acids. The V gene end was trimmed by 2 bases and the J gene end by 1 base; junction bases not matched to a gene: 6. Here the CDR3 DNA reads TGTGCCAGCAGCTTACAACAGGGGGAAGGGAACACTGAAGCTTTCTTT. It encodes CASSLQQGEGNTEAFF.

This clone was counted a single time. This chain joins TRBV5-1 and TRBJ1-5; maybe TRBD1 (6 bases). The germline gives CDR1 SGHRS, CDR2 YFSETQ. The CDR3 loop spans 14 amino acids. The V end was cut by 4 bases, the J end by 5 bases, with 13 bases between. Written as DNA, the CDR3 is TGCGCCAGCAGCCAGGACAGCCCGGATCAGCCCCAGCATTTT. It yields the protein CASSQDSPDQPQHF.

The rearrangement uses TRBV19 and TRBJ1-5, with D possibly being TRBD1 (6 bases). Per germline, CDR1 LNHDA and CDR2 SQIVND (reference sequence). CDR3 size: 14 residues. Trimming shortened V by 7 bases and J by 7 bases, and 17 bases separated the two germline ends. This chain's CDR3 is CASTPTGRRQPQHF. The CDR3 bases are TGTGCCAGTACCCCAACAGGGCGGCGGCAGCCCCAGCATTTT.

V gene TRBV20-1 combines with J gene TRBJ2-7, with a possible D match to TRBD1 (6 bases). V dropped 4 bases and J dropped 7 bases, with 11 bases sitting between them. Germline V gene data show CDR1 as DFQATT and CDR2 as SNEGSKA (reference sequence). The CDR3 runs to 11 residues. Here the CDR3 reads CSATGAAEQYF. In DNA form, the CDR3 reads TGCAGTGCTACAGGGGCGGCGGAGCAGTACTTC.

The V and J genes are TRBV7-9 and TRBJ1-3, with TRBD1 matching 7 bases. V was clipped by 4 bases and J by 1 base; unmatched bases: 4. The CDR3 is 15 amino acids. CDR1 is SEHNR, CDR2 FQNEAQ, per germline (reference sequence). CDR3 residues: CASSSTGFSGNTIYF. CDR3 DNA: TGTGCCAGCAGCTCGACAGGGTTTTCTGGAAACACCATATATTTT.

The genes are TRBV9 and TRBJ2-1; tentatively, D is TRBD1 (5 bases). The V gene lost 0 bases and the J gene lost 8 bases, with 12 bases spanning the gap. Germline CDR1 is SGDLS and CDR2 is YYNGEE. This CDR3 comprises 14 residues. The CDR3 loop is CASSVEAGLDEQFF. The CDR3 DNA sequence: TGTGCCAGCAGCGTAGAGGCAGGGTTAGATGAGCAGTTCTTC.

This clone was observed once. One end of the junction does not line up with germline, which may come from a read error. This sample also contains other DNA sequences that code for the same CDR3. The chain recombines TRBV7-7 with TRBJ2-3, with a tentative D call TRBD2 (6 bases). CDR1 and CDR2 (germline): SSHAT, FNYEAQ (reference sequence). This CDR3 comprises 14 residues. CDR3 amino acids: CASSFGGGTDTQYF. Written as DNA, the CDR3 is TGTGCTAGCAGCTTCGGGGGAGGCACAGATACGCAGTATTTT.

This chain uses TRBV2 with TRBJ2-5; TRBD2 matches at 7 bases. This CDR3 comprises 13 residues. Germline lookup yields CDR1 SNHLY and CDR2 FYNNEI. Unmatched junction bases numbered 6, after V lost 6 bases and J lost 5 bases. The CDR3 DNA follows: TGTGCCAGCAGGGGGGGAGGGTCTGAGACCCAGTACTTC. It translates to CASRGGGSETQYF.

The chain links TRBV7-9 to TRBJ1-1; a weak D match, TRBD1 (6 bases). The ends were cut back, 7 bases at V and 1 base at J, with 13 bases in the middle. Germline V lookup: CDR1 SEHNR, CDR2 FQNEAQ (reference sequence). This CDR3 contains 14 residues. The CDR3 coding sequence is TGTGCCAGCAACCAGGGGAAGGAGAACACTGAAGCTTTCTTT. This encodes CASNQGKENTEAFF.

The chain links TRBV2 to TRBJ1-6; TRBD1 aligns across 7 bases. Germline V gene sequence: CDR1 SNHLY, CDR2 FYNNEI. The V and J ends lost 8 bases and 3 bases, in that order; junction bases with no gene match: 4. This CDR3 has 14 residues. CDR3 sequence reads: CASRGTDYNSPLHF. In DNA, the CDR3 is TGTGCCAGCCGGGGGACAGACTATAATTCACCCCTCCACTTT.

The CDR3 nucleotides read TGTGCCAGCAAAGACCCCGGGGACTATGGCTACACCTTC. Encoded protein: CASKDPGDYGYTF. The chain has TRBV2 and TRBJ1-2; D remains ambiguous. CDR1 SNHLY and CDR2 FYNNEI come from the germline V gene. Trimming took off 7 bases at V and 3 bases at J, with 12 bases between the two ends. This CDR3 has 13 residues.

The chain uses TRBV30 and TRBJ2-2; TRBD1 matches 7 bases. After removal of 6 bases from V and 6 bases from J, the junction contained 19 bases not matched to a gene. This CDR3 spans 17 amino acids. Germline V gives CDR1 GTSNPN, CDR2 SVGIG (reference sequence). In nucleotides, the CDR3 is TGTGCCTGTGACGAATCACTTAGACAGGGAGTAGCCGGGGAGCTGTTTTTT. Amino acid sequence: CACDESLRQGVAGELFF.

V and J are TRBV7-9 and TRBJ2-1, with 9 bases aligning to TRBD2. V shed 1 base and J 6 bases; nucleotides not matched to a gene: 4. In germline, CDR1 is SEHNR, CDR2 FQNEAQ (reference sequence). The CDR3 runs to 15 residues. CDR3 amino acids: CASSLVLAGANEQFF. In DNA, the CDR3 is TGTGCCAGCAGCTTAGTTTTAGCGGGGGCCAATGAGCAGTTCTTC.

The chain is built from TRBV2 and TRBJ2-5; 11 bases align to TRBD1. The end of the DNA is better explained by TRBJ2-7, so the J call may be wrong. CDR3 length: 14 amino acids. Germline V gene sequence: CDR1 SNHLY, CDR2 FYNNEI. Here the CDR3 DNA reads TGTGCCAGCACCGGGACAGGGGGAGTGTACGAGCAGTACTTC. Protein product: CASTGTGGVYEQYF.

CDR3 bases: TGTGCCAGTTCCCCTCTAGTTAGGGGGCAGGCAGGAGGGGGACTCGGGTGGAAGCCCCAGCATTTT. Amino acid sequence: CASSPLVRGQAGGGLGWKPQHF. The chain couples TRBV19 to TRBJ1-5; 7 nucleotides match TRBD1. Trimming at V came to 8 bases and at J to 8 bases, leaving 36 bases not matched to a gene. Germline loops: CDR1 LNHDA, CDR2 SQIVND (reference sequence). This CDR3 has 22 residues.

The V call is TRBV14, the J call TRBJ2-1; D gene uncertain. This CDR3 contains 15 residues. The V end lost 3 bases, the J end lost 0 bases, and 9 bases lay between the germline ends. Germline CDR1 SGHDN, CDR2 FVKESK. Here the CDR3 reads CASSQAVTSYNEQFF. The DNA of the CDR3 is TGTGCCAGCAGCCAGGCGGTAACCTCCTACAATGAGCAGTTCTTC.

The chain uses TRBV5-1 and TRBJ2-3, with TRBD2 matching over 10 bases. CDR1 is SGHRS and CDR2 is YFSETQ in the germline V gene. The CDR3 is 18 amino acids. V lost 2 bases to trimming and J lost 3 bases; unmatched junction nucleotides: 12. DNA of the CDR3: TGCGCCAGCAGCTTAAGTTTCGGTAGCGGGGGGTTAACAGATACGCAGTATTTT. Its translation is CASSLSFGSGGLTDTQYF.

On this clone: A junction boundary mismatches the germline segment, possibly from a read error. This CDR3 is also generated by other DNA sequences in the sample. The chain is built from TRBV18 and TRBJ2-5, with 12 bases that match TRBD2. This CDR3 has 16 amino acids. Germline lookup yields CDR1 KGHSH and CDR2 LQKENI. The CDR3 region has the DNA TGTGCCAGCTCGCCACTAGCGGGGGGTTTCCAAGAGACCCAGTACTTC. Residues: CASSPLAGGFQETQYF.

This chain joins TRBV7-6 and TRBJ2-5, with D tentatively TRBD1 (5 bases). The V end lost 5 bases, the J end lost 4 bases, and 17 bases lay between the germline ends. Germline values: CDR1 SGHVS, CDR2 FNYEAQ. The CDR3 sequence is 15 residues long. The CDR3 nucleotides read TGTGCCAGCAGCCCCACCTTTCCAGGGATAGAGACCCAGTACTTC. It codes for CASSPTFPGIETQYF.